This TCR beta chain was retrieved from a study of cytomegalovirus exposure and HLA in healthy donors. Study-level results: In vitro work confirmed that three CMV-associated chains recognize CMV antigens. Most TCR sequences proved rare, with some public TCRs found in many donors.

Method: immunoSEQ multiplex PCR; TCRdb's copy keeps in-frame clones and lacks some. The table lists some 120,000 clones, approximately 91% of them singletons. This clone was recorded once. Its antigen is unknown. Trimming removed 4 bases at V and 0 bases at J, with 11 bases between. Germline V gene lookup returns CDR1 SGHRS and CDR2 YFSETQ. This CDR3 is built from 16 residues. The V and J genes are TRBV5-1 and TRBJ2-6; possibly TRBD2 for D (6 bases). This receptor was obtained from a man aged 25 to 45 in good health and CMV-seronegative. Material: PBMCs. The CDR3 DNA sequence: TGCGCCAGCAGCCCCCAGGGAGGCTCTGGGGCCAACGTCCTGACTTTC. It is translated as CASSPQGGSGANVLTF.